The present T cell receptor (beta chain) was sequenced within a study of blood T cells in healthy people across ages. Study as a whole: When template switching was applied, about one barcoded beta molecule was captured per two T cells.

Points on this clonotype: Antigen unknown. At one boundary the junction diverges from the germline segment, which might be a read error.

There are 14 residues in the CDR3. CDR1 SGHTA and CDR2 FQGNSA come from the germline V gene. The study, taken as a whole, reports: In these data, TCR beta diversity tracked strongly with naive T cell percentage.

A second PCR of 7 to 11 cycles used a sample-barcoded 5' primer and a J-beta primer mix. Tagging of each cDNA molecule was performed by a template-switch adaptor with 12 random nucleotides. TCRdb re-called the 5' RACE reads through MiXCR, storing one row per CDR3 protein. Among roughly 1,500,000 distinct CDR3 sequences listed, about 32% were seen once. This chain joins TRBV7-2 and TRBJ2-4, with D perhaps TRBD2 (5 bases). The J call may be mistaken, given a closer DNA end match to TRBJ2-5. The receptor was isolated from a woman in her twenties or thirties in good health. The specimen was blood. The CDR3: CACSVTRTGETQYF. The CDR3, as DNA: TGTGCCTGCAGCGTAACTAGGACGGGGGAGACCCAGTACTTC.